This T cell receptor beta chain was recovered during a study of metastatic and nonmetastatic thyroid tumors. About the study: Repertoires from blood and tumor or nodule tissue of malignant and benign thyroid patients were compared.

Points on this clone: Its antigen is currently unknown. Mismatch with germline at one junction end may stem from a read error.

The study's findings and limits: Across blood and tumor, TCR beta diversity in malignant thyroid tumors was reportedly significantly higher than in benign nodules.

The CDR3 sequence is 14 residues long. The germline CDR1 and CDR2 sequences are SGDLS and YYNGEE. Patients underwent thyroid surgery, and none had received any treatment before it. Authors' methods: What underpinned the distant-metastasis classifier for papillary thyroid cancer was the set of CDR3 differences across clinicopathological groups. TCRdb reprocessed the PCR reads using MiXCR. What appears here as the V and J calls and clone size reflects TCRdb's work, not the paper's. The sample lists about 22,000 clones, roughly 18% occurring once. Sequencing was done on a sample of adjacent normal tissue. This TCR derives from a male donor with papillary thyroid cancer or a benign thyroid nodule (not recorded which). Some clones in this sample may be carry-over from other donors' samples. The chain joins TRBV9 to TRBJ2-2; 7 bases match TRBD1. The CDR3 loop reads CASHSGGVTGELLF. The CDR3 DNA reads TGTGCCAGCCATTCAGGGGGTGTCACCGGGGAGCTGCTTTTT.